The T cell receptor beta chain under discussion was sequenced for a study of blood T cell repertoires in COVID-19. The wider study: Spain, Italy and the United States supplied samples that represented acute and convalescent COVID-19. Nucleic acid was either cDNA or gDNA, and it came from T cells, B-cell-depleted T cells, or PBMCs.

The CDR3 is 11 residues long. The germline CDR1 and CDR2 sequences are SGHKS and YYEKEE (reference sequence). V was shortened by 3 bases and J by 5 bases, with 5 bases between the two germline ends. In the authors' methods: Amplifying reference gene primers gave estimates of nucleated cell counts. Profiling relied on immunoSEQ multiplex PCR, and the TCRdb table lists in-frame clones only, not all of them. The DNA gave D and trimming, while V, J and clone size come from that table. The sample shows some 64,000 clones, around 73% of them seen only once. Input material: peripheral blood. This chain connects TRBV5-5 to TRBJ1-2, with D uncertain. This clonotype was sampled from a man aged 80 or over with active or convalescent COVID-19. CDR3 coding DNA: TGTGCCAGCAGCTCCTATTATGGCTACACCTTC. This translates into CASSSYYGYTF.